These T cell receptor beta chains were read from a single sample in a study of cytomegalovirus exposure and HLA in healthy donors. The table came from immunoSEQ multiplex PCR; TCRdb's copy has only in-frame clones and leaves some out. The sample shows 180,000 or so clones, 80% to 85% of them seen only once. Sequencing was carried out using PBMCs. The source of these receptors is a woman in her 50s in good health and CMV-seropositive. CDR3s include the opening cysteine and the closing phenylalanine or tryptophan. The D gene is left open where the match is weak. The size entry is marked missing in some rows and otherwise reads once, few, many or a size class.

TRBJ2-5 | 16 | . | TRBV30 | TRBD1 | CAWRNPGQGQSETQYF
TRBJ2-2 | 16 | . | TRBV7-8 | . | CASSFNRAWDTGELFF
TRBJ1-2 | 17 | . | TRBV19 | TRBD1 | CASSIDGPRQGNYGYTF
TRBJ2-5 | 17 | . | TRBV28 | TRBD2 | CASSLLGTSGLTETQYF
TRBJ2-1 | 18 | few | TRBV15 | TRBD2 | CATSRDSLLSGGNNEQFF
TRBJ2-3 | 16 | once | TRBV27 | . | CASSLYPLQNTDTQYF
TRBJ2-6 | 18 | . | TRBV7-9 | TRBD1 | CASSPGTGAFSGANVLTF
TRBJ2-7 | 16 | . | TRBV18 | . | CASSPREAPEGYEQYF
TRBJ1-1 | 15 | . | TRBV18 | . | CASSPVRQVGAEAFF
TRBJ2-7 | 12 | . | TRBV6-1 | . | CASSKQLYEQYF
TRBJ2-7 | 13 | . | TRBV30 | TRBD1 | CAWSRTGPYEQYF
TRBJ2-3 | 18 | . | TRBV7-9 | . | CASSSSVGAGVGTDTQYF
TRBJ2-7 | 14 | . | TRBV7-9 | . | CSSSLTTDGNEQYF
TRBJ1-1 | 13 | . | TRBV7-9 | TRBD1 | CASSNDRDTEAFF
TRBJ2-7 | 15 | . | TRBV28 | . | CASSLTGGPSYEQYF
TRBJ2-5 | 15 | . | TRBV18 | . | CASSSGLIIQETQYF
TRBJ2-6 | 18 | . | TRBV7-8 | TRBD1 | CASSARTGVFSGANGLTF
TRBJ2-1 | 15 | . | TRBV5-1 | . | CASSLGLASYNEQFF
TRBJ2-1 | 16 | . | TRBV6-6 | . | CASSYVHDYPRNEQFF
TRBJ2-1 | 15 | once | TRBV4-1 | TRBD2 | CASSQTGLAASKQFF
TRBJ2-3 | 15 | . | TRBV2 | TRBD1 | CASRTGTGGTDTQYF
TRBJ2-2 | 14 | . | TRBV28 | TRBD1 | CASSFLQGAGELFF
TRBJ1-2 | 12 | . | TRBV29-1 | TRBD1 | CSVDRGNYGYTF
TRBJ1-3 | 14 | . | TRBV5-4 | . | CASSLGAPGNTIYF
TRBJ1-1 | 14 | . | TRBV6-5 | . | CASSPYREGVEAFF
TRBJ1-2 | 17 | . | TRBV4-3 | TRBD1 | CASSQVIGQGSNYGYTF
TRBJ2-5 | 16 | . | TRBV7-8 | TRBD1 | CASSLSGTGGWETQYF
TRBJ2-1 | 18 | . | TRBV15 | TRBD2 | CATSRGGTSGRQGGEQFF
TRBJ1-3 | 14 | . | TRBV6-5 | . | CASRQQGEGNTIYF
TRBJ1-6 | 15 | . | TRBV19 | TRBD1 | CASSIAGTGYSPLHF
TRBJ2-2 | 13 | once | TRBV10-1 | TRBD1 | CASGQGANGELFF
TRBJ1-4 | 17 | . | TRBV7-9 | TRBD1 | CSSSSTGAPVGNEKLFF
TRBJ2-1 | 16 | . | TRBV28 | . | CASSSPGGFSYNEQFF
TRBJ2-1 | 17 | few | TRBV5-1 | TRBD2 | CASSRGLAGSLYNEQFF
TRBJ2-3 | 14 | . | TRBV27 | TRBD1 | CASRGDRGPGTQYF
TRBJ2-4 | 13 | once | TRBV11-2 | TRBD2 | CASSPAGGHIQYF
TRBJ2-2 | 17 | . | TRBV5-1 | . | CASSLRSTTGFTGELFF
TRBJ2-5 | 14 | . | TRBV19 | TRBD2 | CASSFGLAGETQYF
TRBJ2-7 | 15 | . | TRBV14 | TRBD2 | CASSQESGRHYEQYF
TRBJ1-6 | 14 | . | TRBV6-5 | . | CASSYRGKDSPLHF
TRBJ2-5 | 16 | . | TRBV5-1 | TRBD2 | CASTPTAGVGQETQYF
TRBJ1-3 | 16 | . | TRBV9 | TRBD1 | CASGGQVGGSGNTINF
TRBJ2-2 | 16 | . | TRBV5-1 | TRBD2 | CASSLGLAGVIGELFF
TRBJ1-3 | 13 | . | TRBV4-1 | . | CASSQSPGNTIYF
TRBJ1-2 | 17 | . | TRBV28 | TRBD1 | CASSLLGRTGPNYGYTF
TRBJ2-1 | 16 | . | TRBV7-9 | TRBD2 | CASSALGLAEYNEQFF
TRBJ2-2 | 14 | . | TRBV2 | . | CASRGVVNTGELFF
TRBJ2-3 | 19 | few | TRBV11-2 | TRBD2 | CASSLRFRRGGPSTDTQYF
TRBJ2-7 | 15 | . | TRBV5-1 | . | CASSPVLQVLHEQYF
TRBJ2-3 | 15 | . | TRBV6-5 | TRBD2 | CASTPTSGRADTQYF
TRBJ2-3 | 15 | few | TRBV11-2 | . | CASSPPSGSTDTQYF
TRBJ1-1 | 13 | few | TRBV7-9 | TRBD1 | CASSPEGATEAFF
TRBJ1-6 | 15 | . | TRBV18 | . | CASSETGSGYSPLHF
TRBJ2-4 | 14 | . | TRBV30 | . | CATTPTFGQDSQYF
TRBJ1-3 | 16 | . | TRBV10-2 | . | CASSPESPSSGNTIYF
TRBJ1-4 | 15 | once | TRBV28 | TRBD1 | CASSLETGDLEKLFF
TRBJ1-4 | 18 | . | TRBV28 | TRBD1 | CASSLPGQGAGGNEKLFF
TRBJ2-1 | 14 | . | TRBV5-1 | . | CASSTGQTYNEQFF